This record covers a single TCR beta chain. The record originates from a study of graft-versus-host responses after intestinal transplantation. The method was immunoSEQ multiplex PCR; TCRdb's version includes in-frame clones alone and lacks a portion of them. The sample holds about 24,000 clones; roughly 88% are singletons and the top ten take about 0.98%. V lost 6 bases, J lost 10 bases, and 7 bases stayed unmatched. CDR3 size: 12 residues. The germline CDR1 and CDR2 sequences are MDHEN and SYDVKM. V gene TRBV28 combines with J gene TRBJ1-1, with TRBD1 identical over 8 bases. The TCR originated in a human patient who received an intestinal transplant, so some T cells may come from the graft donor. The sequencing used PBMCs, collected approximately 450 days after intestinal transplant. The CDR3 region is CASRSQGAGAFF. Here the CDR3 DNA reads TGTGCCAGCAGATCTCAGGGGGCGGGAGCTTTCTTT.